Shown below are 23 T cell receptor beta chains from a single sample sequenced in a study of blood T cells in healthy people across ages. For the second PCR, which ran for about 7 to 12 cycles, a sample-barcoded 5' primer and a J-beta primer mix were used. TCRdb passed the 5' RACE reads through MiXCR, listing each CDR3 protein once. The sample lists some 1.6 million distinct CDR3 sequences, about 32% occurring once. Sequences were obtained from blood. The receptors derive from a woman in her 30s in good health.

The V gene is TRBV4-1, the J gene TRBJ1-1; D remains ambiguous. The CDR3 sequence is 15 residues long. CDR1 is MGHRA and CDR2 is YSYEKL in the germline V gene. V shed 0 bases and J shed 4 bases, with 12 bases lying between them. CDR3 bases: TGCGCCAGCAGCCAAGATATGGGCTTCGGCACTGAAGCTTTCTTT. The encoded protein is CASSQDMGFGTEAFF.

Comment on this clonotype: A much larger clonotype is one base distant, so this may be a read error. The chain joins TRBV6-5 to TRBJ2-2; maybe TRBD2 (5 bases). The CDR3 contains 13 residues. Germline V gene data show CDR1 as MNHEY and CDR2 as SVGAGI. The CDR3 loop is CASSPRRAGELLF. CDR3 sequence (DNA): TGTGCCAGCAGTCCCCGTAGAGCCGGGGAGCTGTTGTTT.

The genes are TRBV6-5 and TRBJ1-4; 9 positions agree with TRBD1. Germline V CDR1 and CDR2: MNHEY, SVGAGI. The ends lost 6 bases at V and 7 bases at J; junction bases unmatched: 6. The CDR3 is 14 residues long. For the CDR3, the DNA is TGTGCCAGCAGAACCGGGACAGGGTCTGAAAAACTGTTTTTT. It encodes CASRTGTGSEKLFF.

In its sample, this clonotype was seen once. The gene calls are TRBV6-1 and TRBJ2-5; D may be TRBD1 or TRBD2 (5 bases each). The germline gives CDR1 MNHNS, CDR2 SASEGT. Trimming pared 3 bases from V and 9 bases from J, leaving 17 bases between. This CDR3 is built from 14 residues. CDR3: CASSDMGDNQPQYF. CDR3 in DNA: TGTGCCAGCAGTGATATGGGGGATAATCAGCCCCAGTACTTC.

The chain's CDR3 is CSVGDWNYGYTF. In nucleotides, the CDR3 is TGCAGCGTTGGTGACTGGAACTATGGCTACACCTTC. The gene calls are TRBV29-1 and TRBJ1-2, with D unresolved. This CDR3 region has 12 residues. Per germline, CDR1 SQVTM and CDR2 ANQGSEA. V lost 4 bases, J lost 2 bases, and 8 bases lay in between.

This clonotype came up a few times. The chain joins TRBV6-1 to TRBJ2-2; D is unclear. Trimming removed 1 base at V and 0 bases at J, with 6 bases between. CDR3 size: 15 residues. Germline CDR1 is MNHNS and CDR2 is SASEGT. The CDR3 region has the DNA TGTGCCAGCAGTGAAGGACTCGCGAACACCGGGGAGCTGTTTTTT. It specifies CASSEGLANTGELFF.

The CDR3 sequence: CSASGAGGSDTIYF. DNA for the CDR3: TGCAGTGCTAGTGGCGCAGGGGGAAGCGACACCATATATTTT. V usage is TRBV20-1 and J usage is TRBJ1-3; 7 bases are shared with TRBD1. The germline V gene encodes CDR1 DFQATT and CDR2 SNEGSKA (reference sequence). The CDR3 loop spans 14 amino acids. The V gene end was trimmed by 3 bases and the J gene end by 8 bases; junction bases not matched to a gene: 10.

This clonotype was picked up a small number of times. V and J are TRBV4-1 and TRBJ1-2; possible D gene TRBD1, 5 bases. CDR1 is MGHRA and CDR2 is YSYEKL in the germline V gene. There are 17 residues in the CDR3. V lost 1 base and J 0 bases, leaving 15 bases between the germline ends. The CDR3 sequence: CASSQGGLRDSNYGYTF. The CDR3, as DNA: TGCGCCAGCAGCCAAGGGGGGTTGAGGGACTCTAACTATGGCTACACCTTC.

The chain combines TRBV3-1 with TRBJ2-1, with 9 bases fitting TRBD1. Germline V lookup: CDR1 LGHDT, CDR2 YNNKEL (reference sequence). V dropped 7 bases and J dropped 12; count of bases not matched to a gene: 25. The CDR3 is 18 residues long. Here the CDR3 DNA reads TGTGCCAGCACCCTAAGACAAGGGCTTGGGACAGGGAAGGGGCCGCAGTTCTTC. Translating gives CASTLRQGLGTGKGPQFF.

This clonotype was observed a few times. The V gene is TRBV7-3, the J gene TRBJ2-3; tentative D call: TRBD1 (5 bases). This CDR3 is 14 amino acids long. The germline V gene has CDR1 SGHTA and CDR2 FQGTGA. Trimming stripped 8 bases from V and 6 bases from J, with 18 bases between. This CDR3 is CASSPRANQDTQYF. The CDR3 nucleotides read TGTGCCAGCTCCCCCAGGGCCAACCAGGATACGCAGTATTTT.

The chain employs TRBV20-1 and TRBJ2-7, with 11 bases that match TRBD2. Per germline, CDR1 DFQATT and CDR2 SNEGSKA (reference sequence). The CDR3 is made up of 15 amino acids. V dropped 4 bases and J dropped 2; count of bases not matched to a gene: 7. The CDR3 region has the DNA TGCAGTGCTACGTTACGACTAGCGGGGCCCTACGAGCAGTACTTC. It specifies CSATLRLAGPYEQYF.

At least ten counts were recorded for this clonotype. A read error may account for a junction end that differs from germline. The chain recombines TRBV4-2 with TRBJ2-5; 9 nucleotides agree with TRBD2. The end of the DNA is better explained by TRBJ2-7, so the J call may be wrong. The length of the CDR3 is 15 residues. Germline loops: CDR1 LGHNA, CDR2 YNFKEQ. The CDR3 spells CASSQALAGGYEQYF. DNA of the CDR3: TGCGCCAGCAGCCAAGCACTAGCGGGTGGGTACGAGCAGTACTTC.

This chain links TRBV13 with TRBJ2-1, with a possible D match to TRBD2 (5 bases). The CDR3 runs 16 residues. CDR1 is PRHDT and CDR2 is FYEKMQ in the germline V gene (reference sequence). The V end lost 5 bases, the J end lost 0 bases, and 14 bases lay between the germline ends. The DNA for the CDR3 is TGTGCCAGCAGCCCTGAGGTGGGGAGCTCCTACAATGAGCAGTTCTTC. Encoded protein: CASSPEVGSSYNEQFF.

CDR3 loop: CASSLLWRQDIAKNIQYF. DNA of the CDR3: TGCGCCAGCAGCTTGCTCTGGAGGCAGGACATAGCCAAAAACATTCAGTACTTC. The chain has TRBV5-1 and TRBJ2-4; D possibly uses TRBD1 or TRBD2 (5 bases each). V lost 1 base to trimming and J lost 0 bases, with 17 bases between them. This CDR3 is 18 amino acids long. Germline lookup yields CDR1 SGHRS and CDR2 YFSETQ.

This clonotype was seen a few times. This rearrangement joins TRBV6-4 to TRBJ1-1, with 8 bases that match TRBD1. V was clipped by 5 bases and J by 5 bases; unmatched bases: 4. The CDR3 loop spans 13 amino acids. Germline assignment: CDR1 MRHNA and CDR2 SNTAGT. CDR3 in amino acids: CASSPDRETEAFF. CDR3 nucleotides: TGTGCCAGCAGTCCGGACAGGGAGACTGAAGCTTTCTTT.

This clonotype was picked up a small number of times. The V gene is TRBV7-9, the J gene TRBJ1-5; D call uncertain. From germline, CDR1 is SEHNR and CDR2 FQNEAQ (reference sequence). V shed 4 bases and J shed 4 bases, with 8 bases lying between them. This CDR3 spans 13 amino acids. The CDR3 DNA sequence: TGTGCCAGCAGCTCAGAGCGGAATCAGCCCCAGCATTTT. It yields the protein CASSSERNQPQHF.

This clonotype was seen a few times. The V and J genes are TRBV5-4 and TRBJ2-5; 8 positions match TRBD2. This CDR3 region has 15 residues. CDR1 is SGHNT, CDR2 YYREEE, per germline (reference sequence). V shed 3 bases, J shed 5 bases, and the junction held 9 bases outside the gene matches. The CDR3 protein is CASSSPLAGRETQYF. CDR3 DNA: TGTGCCAGCAGCTCGCCATTAGCGGGAAGGGAGACCCAGTACTTC. The full variable domain, its missing parts supplied by reference TRBV5-4 and TRBJ2-5, is ETGVTQSPTHLIKTRGQQVTLRCSSQSGHNTVSWYQQALGQGPQFIFQYYREEENGRGNFPPRFSGLQFPNYSSELNVNALELDDSALYLCASSSPLAGRETQYFGPGTRLLVL.

This clonotype was seen more than once but under ten times. The rearrangement joins TRBV5-1 to TRBJ2-3, with TRBD1 as a possible D gene (6 bases). The ends were cut back, 0 bases at V and 4 bases at J, with 12 bases in the middle. This CDR3 spans 15 amino acids. Germline loops: CDR1 SGHRS, CDR2 YFSETQ. The CDR3, as DNA: TGCGCCAGCAGCTTGGCCCAGGGGCCGGCAGATACGCAGTATTTT. Translating it yields CASSLAQGPADTQYF. The whole variable domain, filled in from reference TRBV5-1 and TRBJ2-3, reads KAGVTQTPRYLIKTRGQQVTLSCSPISGHRSVSWYQQTPGQGLQFLFEYFSETQRNKGNFPGRFSGRQFSNSRSEMNVSTLELGDSALYLCASSLAQGPADTQYFGPGTRLTVL.

V usage is TRBV4-1 and J usage is TRBJ2-3, with a weak D call TRBD2 (7 bases). Germline CDR1 and CDR2: MGHRA and YSYEKL. V was pared by 0 bases and J by 0 bases, with 13 bases between. This CDR3 region has 17 residues. The chain's CDR3 is CASSQDGGGASTDTQYF. DNA for the CDR3: TGCGCCAGCAGCCAAGACGGAGGGGGGGCGAGCACAGATACGCAGTATTTT.

The rearrangement joins TRBV6-2 or TRBV6-3 to TRBJ2-1; no clear D gene. The CDR3 has 16 residues. Germline V CDR1 and CDR2: MNHEY, SVGEGT. The V end was cut by 2 bases, the J end by 3 bases, with 14 bases between. CDR3 DNA sequence: TGTGCCAGCAGTTACGGGGTAGGCACGGACTACAATGAGCAGTTCTTC. Translated: CASSYGVGTDYNEQFF.

The chain recombines TRBV27 with TRBJ2-1; 8 positions agree with TRBD2. The CDR3 sequence is 15 residues long. With V trimmed by 7 bases and J by 4 bases, 9 bases remained unmatched. Germline V gives CDR1 MNHEY, CDR2 SMNVEV (reference sequence). In DNA, the CDR3 is TGTGCCAGCACTGATCGGGCGGGAGGTTACAATGAGCAGTTCTTC. Its protein is CASTDRAGGYNEQFF.

The chain recombines TRBV5-1 with TRBJ2-7; D uncertain. V gave up 0 bases and J gave up 3 bases, with 10 bases separating them. The CDR3 is 14 residues long. Germline CDR1 is SGHRS and CDR2 is YFSETQ. Here the CDR3 reads CASSLDVGLYEQYF. The CDR3 DNA reads TGCGCCAGCAGCTTGGACGTAGGGCTCTACGAGCAGTACTTC.

The gene calls are TRBV6-2 or TRBV6-3 and TRBJ2-3, with D possibly being TRBD2 (5 bases). The length of the CDR3 is 15 residues. With 4 bases removed from V and 0 bases from J, the gap between germline ends came to 11 bases. Germline V CDR1 and CDR2: MNHEY, SVGEGT. The CDR3: CASSSSGYSTDTQYF. For the CDR3, the DNA is TGTGCCAGCAGTTCCTCGGGATATAGCACAGATACGCAGTATTTT.